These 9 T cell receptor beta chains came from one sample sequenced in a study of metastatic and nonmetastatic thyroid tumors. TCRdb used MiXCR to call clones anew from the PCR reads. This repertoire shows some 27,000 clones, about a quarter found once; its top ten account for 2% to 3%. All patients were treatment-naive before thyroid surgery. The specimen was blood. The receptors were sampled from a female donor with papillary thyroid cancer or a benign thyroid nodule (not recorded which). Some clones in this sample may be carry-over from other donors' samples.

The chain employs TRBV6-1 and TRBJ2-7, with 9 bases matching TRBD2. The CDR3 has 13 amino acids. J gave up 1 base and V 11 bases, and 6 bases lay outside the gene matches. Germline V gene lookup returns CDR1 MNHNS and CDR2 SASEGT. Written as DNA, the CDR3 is TGTGCCGTGGGTAGCGGGAGTTCCTACGAGCAGTACTTC. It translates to CAVGSGSSYEQYF.

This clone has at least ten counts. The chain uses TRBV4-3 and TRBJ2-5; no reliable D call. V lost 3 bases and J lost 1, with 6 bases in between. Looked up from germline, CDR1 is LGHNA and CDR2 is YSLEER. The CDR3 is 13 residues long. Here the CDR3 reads CASSQLGQETQYF. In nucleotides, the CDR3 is TGCGCCAGCAGCCAGTTGGGCCAAGAGACCCAGTACTTC.

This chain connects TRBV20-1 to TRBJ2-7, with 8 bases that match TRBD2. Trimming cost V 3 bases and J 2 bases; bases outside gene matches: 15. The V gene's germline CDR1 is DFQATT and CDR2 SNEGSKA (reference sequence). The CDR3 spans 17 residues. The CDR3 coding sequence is TGCAGTGCTAGGGGTGTTGTAGCGGGGACGGATCCCTACGAGCAGTACTTC. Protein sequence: CSARGVVAGTDPYEQYF.

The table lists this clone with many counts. As DNA, the CDR3 is TGTGCCAGCGTGGGGATGAACACTGAAGCTTTCTTT. Translation gives CASVGMNTEAFF. The V call is TRBV9, the J call TRBJ1-1, with no clear D. Trimming took off 7 bases at V and 0 bases at J, with 7 bases between the two ends. Looked up from germline, CDR1 is SGDLS and CDR2 is YYNGEE. CDR3 length: 12 amino acids.

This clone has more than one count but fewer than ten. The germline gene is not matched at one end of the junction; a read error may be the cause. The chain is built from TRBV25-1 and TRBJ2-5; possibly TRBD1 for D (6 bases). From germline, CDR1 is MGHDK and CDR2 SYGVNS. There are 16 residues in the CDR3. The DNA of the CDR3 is TGTGCCAGCAGCGAGGGGGTTCCCGGGACGGAAGAGACACAGTACTTC. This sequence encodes CASSEGVPGTEETQYF.

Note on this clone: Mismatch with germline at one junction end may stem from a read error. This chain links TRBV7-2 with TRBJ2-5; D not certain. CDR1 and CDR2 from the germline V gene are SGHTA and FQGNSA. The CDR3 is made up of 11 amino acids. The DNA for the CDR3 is TGTGCCCGCAGCATCCTAGAGACCCCGGACTTC. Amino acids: CARSILETPDF.

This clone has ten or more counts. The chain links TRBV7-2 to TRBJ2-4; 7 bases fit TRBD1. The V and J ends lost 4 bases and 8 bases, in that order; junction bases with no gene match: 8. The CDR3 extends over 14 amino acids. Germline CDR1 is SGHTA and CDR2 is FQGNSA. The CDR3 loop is CASSSQGVGDIQYF. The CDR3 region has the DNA TGTGCCAGCAGCTCCCAGGGGGTTGGGGACATTCAGTACTTC.

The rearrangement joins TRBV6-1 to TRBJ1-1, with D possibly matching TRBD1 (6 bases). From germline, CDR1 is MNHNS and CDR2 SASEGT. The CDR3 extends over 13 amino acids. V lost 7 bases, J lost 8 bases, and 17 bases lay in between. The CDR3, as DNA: TGTGCCAGCACTGGGGGCGGTACCACAGAAGCTTTCTTT. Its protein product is CASTGGGTTEAFF.

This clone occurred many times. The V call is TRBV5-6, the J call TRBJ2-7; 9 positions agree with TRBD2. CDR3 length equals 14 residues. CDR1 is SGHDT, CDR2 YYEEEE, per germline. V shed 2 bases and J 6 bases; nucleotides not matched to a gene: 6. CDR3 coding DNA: TGTGCCAGCAGCTTAAGGGCTAGCGGGATCGAGCAGTACTTC. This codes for CASSLRASGIEQYF. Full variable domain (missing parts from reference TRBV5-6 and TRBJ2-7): DAGVTQSPTHLIKTRGQQVTLRCSPKSGHDTVSWYQQALGQGPQFIFQYYEEEERQRGNFPDRFSGHQFPNYSSELNVNALLLGDSALYLCASSLRASGIEQYFGPGTRLTVT.